One and the same sample provided the 10 T cell receptor beta chains below, sequenced in a study of regulatory T cells in long-lasting Graves disease. Time point here: persistent/refractory GD, antithyroid drugs over 5 years with positive TRAb. The TCR library was prepared using RNA isolated from PBMCs. Library construction for TCR beta used iRepertoire HTBI primers and Arm-PCR of CDR3 regions. TCRdb ran MiXCR on the multiplex PCR reads and lists one entry per CDR3 protein. Seen here are over 650,000 distinct CDR3 sequences, about 30% observed once, and the top ten hold around 42%. The material sequenced was peripheral blood mononuclear cells (PBMCs), taken when the disease was refractory, from a patient treated with antithyroid drugs. All receptors derive from a female donor with Graves disease.

The CDR3 DNA follows: TGTGCCAGCAGCTGGGGACCCGTAGCGGGAGGTCGTGGGAACATTCAGTACTTC. Protein sequence: CASSWGPVAGGRGNIQYF. The chain couples TRBV7-9 to TRBJ2-4; TRBD2 aligns across 10 bases. Per germline, CDR1 SEHNR and CDR2 FQNEAQ (reference sequence). The CDR3 has 18 residues. The J segment lost 7 bases and the V segment lost 4 bases, leaving 16 bases of the junction unmatched.

The J gene is TRBJ1-2, the V gene TRBV6-1; D unclear. The CDR3 covers 12 residues. The V gene lost 3 bases and the J gene lost 8 bases, with 10 bases spanning the gap. The germline CDR1 and CDR2 sequences are MNHNS and SASEGT. The CDR3 spells CASSDIARGYTF. CDR3 in DNA: TGTGCCAGCAGTGATATAGCGAGGGGCTACACCTTC.

This clonotype was picked up one time. Just one base apart from a much larger clone, this may be a read error. This chain links TRBV27 with TRBJ2-5; D may be TRBD1 (5 bases). V gave up 7 bases and J gave up 2 bases, with 8 bases separating them. The length of the CDR3 is 12 residues. Germline CDR1 reads MNHEY; CDR2 reads SMNVEV (reference sequence). Here the CDR3 DNA reads TGTGCCAGCAAGAAGGGGCAAGAGACCCAGTACTTC. It is translated as CASKKGQETQYF.

In this sample, this clonotype turned up many times. At one end, the junction sequence differs from germline, possibly due to a read error. The genes are TRBV5-1 and TRBJ1-6, with D hard to call. Germline V lookup: CDR1 SGHRS, CDR2 YFSETQ. The CDR3 contains 13 residues. The CDR3: CASSLPGNSPLHF. The CDR3 DNA is TGTGCCAGCAGCTTACCGGGGAATTCACCCCTCCACTTT.

This clonotype occurred a few times. The chain carries TRBV20-1 and TRBJ1-6, with D uncertain. The CDR3 length is 17 residues. CDR1 and CDR2 from the germline V gene are DFQATT and SNEGSKA (reference sequence). Trimming pared 1 base from V and 1 base from J, leaving 14 bases between. The CDR3 DNA follows: TGCAGTGCTAGAGTGGGTGGGGAGAGGTCCTATAATTCACCCCTCCACTTT. Amino acid sequence: CSARVGGERSYNSPLHF.

This clonotype was found a few times. The V gene is TRBV20-1, the J gene TRBJ1-1; D is unresolved. Germline CDR1 reads DFQATT; CDR2 reads SNEGSKA (reference sequence). This CDR3 is built from 15 residues. Deletions cut 0 bases from V and 0 bases from J, with 11 bases between. The CDR3: CSARETGRMNTEAFF. The CDR3 DNA reads as TGCAGTGCTAGAGAAACCGGACGGATGAACACTGAAGCTTTCTTT.

This clonotype was detected many times. V gene TRBV20-1 combines with J gene TRBJ1-2; D is perhaps TRBD1 (5 bases). This CDR3 is 13 amino acids long. V shed 0 bases and J shed 7 bases, with 12 bases lying between them. Germline CDR1 DFQATT, CDR2 SNEGSKA (reference sequence). CDR3 DNA: TGCAGTGCTAGAGATCCGGGCAGGGCTGGCTACACCTTC. As protein: CSARDPGRAGYTF.

The rearrangement joins TRBV19 to TRBJ1-2; D is undetermined. Trimming shortened V by 0 bases and J by 1 base, and 9 bases separated the two germline ends. This CDR3 is 15 amino acids long. Per the germline V gene, CDR1 is LNHDA and CDR2 is SQIVND (reference sequence). The CDR3 nucleotides are TGTGCCAGTAGTATAGATCGGGCTCATAACTATGGCTACACCTTC. This codes for CASSIDRAHNYGYTF.

The J gene is TRBJ1-1, the V gene TRBV10-3; 7 bases map to TRBD1. The J segment lost 1 base and the V segment lost 6 bases, leaving 5 bases of the junction unmatched. The CDR3 runs to 14 residues. CDR1 is ENHRY, CDR2 SYGVKD, per germline. DNA of the CDR3: TGTGCCATCAGAGCCGGGACAGAGAACACTGAAGCTTTCTTT. Amino acids: CAIRAGTENTEAFF.

The chain uses TRBV18 and TRBJ2-5; D not resolved. CDR1 KGHSH and CDR2 LQKENI come from the germline V gene. The V end was cut by 0 bases, the J end by 3 bases, with 8 bases between. The CDR3 has 14 residues. DNA for the CDR3: TGTGCCAGCTCACCACCCCAGAAGAAAGAGACCCAGTACTTC. Encoded protein: CASSPPQKKETQYF.